This T cell receptor beta chain stems from a study of T cells in Graves' hyperthyroidism and ophthalmopathy. Study overall: Blood from the periphery was taken at initial diagnosis, before any treatment.

RNA transcripts served as the template for amplifying TCR beta CDR3 regions. When the TCR CDR3 underwent first-round RT-PCR, the HTBI primer set was used. MiXCR, run by TCRdb on the multiplex PCR reads, gives a single entry per CDR3 protein. The data show 690,000 or so distinct CDR3 sequences, 15% to 20% seen once. The PBMCs studied were ones that came from approximately 9.9 ml fresh peripheral blood. V lost 2 bases to trimming and J lost 4 bases, with 14 bases between them. Per germline, CDR1 LNHNV and CDR2 YYDKDF (reference sequence). The CDR3 extends over 16 amino acids. The sequence was obtained from a woman between 45 and 60 years old with Graves' hyperthyroidism that later progressed to Graves' ophthalmopathy. The sample taken for sequencing was blood. The chain joins TRBV15 to TRBJ2-2, with D possibly TRBD1 on 6 matching bases. The CDR3 loop is CATSRTPTGLTGELFF. The CDR3 region has the DNA TGTGCCACCAGCAGAACCCCGACAGGACTCACCGGGGAGCTGTTTTTT.